These 20 T cell receptor beta chains originate from one sample sequenced in a study of Ad26.COV2.S vaccination and SARS-CoV-2 variants. Sample treatment: around 19 received Ad26.COV2.S at low or high dose, single or two shots; about 5 received placebo; per-sample allocation not given. Collection of samples fell on day 63 after the first vaccine or placebo injection. Some clones are missing from TCRdb's copy, which holds only in-frame ones; the method was immunoSEQ multiplex PCR. This table has about 370,000 clones, roughly nine tenths appearing once. Sample: peripheral blood, taken in a trial of Ad26.COV2.S vaccine versus placebo. These receptors were collected from a person aged 18-65 years who received the Ad26.COV2.S COVID-19 vaccine or a placebo.

V is TRBV6-5 and J is TRBJ1-2; D is unclear. V gave up 2 bases and J gave up 8 bases, with 12 bases separating them. This CDR3 comprises 13 residues. The germline V gene has CDR1 MNHEY and CDR2 SVGAGI. CDR3: CASSYVDAGGYTF. The CDR3, as DNA: TGTGCCAGCAGTTACGTCGATGCGGGGGGCTACACCTTC.

The chain employs TRBV4-1 and TRBJ1-3; TRBD1 matches at 8 bases. Trimming at V came to 0 bases and at J to 2 bases, leaving 6 bases not matched to a gene. The CDR3 length is 17 residues. Germline CDR1 and CDR2: MGHRA and YSYEKL. As DNA, the CDR3 is TGCGCCAGCAGCCAAGAACCTTCGACAGGGGCTGGAAACACCATATATTTT. This codes for CASSQEPSTGAGNTIYF.

The rearrangement joins TRBV3-1 (or the pseudogene TRBV3-2) to TRBJ2-2, with a tentative D call TRBD2 (6 bases). Germline V gene data show CDR1 as LGHDT and CDR2 as YNNKEL (reference sequence). V lost 3 bases and J 6 bases, leaving 14 bases between the germline ends. This CDR3 has 15 amino acids. The CDR3 spells CASSQDYRRAGELFF. CDR3 coding DNA: TGTGCCAGCAGCCAGGACTATCGGCGGGCCGGGGAGCTGTTTTTT.

The rearrangement joins TRBV4-1 to TRBJ2-5; 7 bases agree with TRBD2. This CDR3 region has 15 residues. In germline, CDR1 is MGHRA, CDR2 YSYEKL. V trimming: 0 bases; J trimming: 9 bases; junction bases outside the gene matches: 10. Here the CDR3 DNA reads TGCGCCAGCAGCCAAGATCGGGCTAGCGGCAACCCCCAGTACTTC. It is translated as CASSQDRASGNPQYF.

CDR3 protein: CASSLKGQGRWETQYF. The CDR3 nucleotides read TGTGCCAGCAGCTTGAAGGGGCAGGGCCGGTGGGAGACCCAGTACTTC. V and J are TRBV5-4 and TRBJ2-5, with a tentative D call TRBD1 (5 bases). Germline CDR1 and CDR2: SGHNT and YYREEE (reference sequence). The CDR3 covers 16 residues. V shed 1 base and J shed 5 bases, with 18 bases lying between them.

V and J are TRBV3-1 (or the pseudogene TRBV3-2) and TRBJ2-1; D might be TRBD1 or TRBD2, each matching 5 bases. CDR1 and CDR2 (germline): LGHDT, YNNKEL (reference sequence). The CDR3 loop spans 15 amino acids. Trimming removed 4 bases at V and 6 bases at J, with 16 bases between. CDR3 protein: CASSPRGKQPNEQFF. CDR3 sequence (DNA): TGTGCCAGCAGCCCGAGGGGAAAACAGCCCAATGAGCAGTTCTTC.

The chain employs TRBV6-2 or TRBV6-3 and TRBJ1-1, with a possible D match to TRBD1 (5 bases). The CDR3 runs 16 residues. The V end was cut by 0 bases, the J end by 4 bases, with 15 bases between. Germline CDR1 reads MNHEY; CDR2 reads SVGEGT. CDR3 region: CASSYSGLWRATEAFF. In nucleotides, the CDR3 is TGTGCCAGCAGTTACTCGGGGCTCTGGAGGGCCACTGAAGCTTTCTTT.

This chain connects TRBV9 to TRBJ1-3; TRBD1 aligns across 7 bases. Per the germline V gene, CDR1 is SGDLS and CDR2 is YYNGEE. The CDR3 is made up of 17 amino acids. J lost 2 bases, V lost 2 bases, and 10 bases had no gene match. CDR3 residues: CASSVLELGTAGNTIYF. CDR3 in DNA: TGTGCCAGCAGCGTCCTCGAATTGGGGACAGCTGGAAACACCATATATTTT.

The chain has TRBV19 and TRBJ1-4; 9 nucleotides align to TRBD1. The CDR3 sequence is 15 residues long. V lost 4 bases, J lost 6 bases, and 6 bases stayed unmatched. Germline V lookup: CDR1 LNHDA, CDR2 SQIVND (reference sequence). CDR3 amino acids: CASSTPGTGYEKLFF. The CDR3 bases are TGTGCCAGTAGTACCCCCGGGACAGGGTATGAAAAACTGTTTTTT.

As concerns this clone: The same CDR3 can be traced to other DNA sequences in this sample. This sequence joins TRBV7-9 and TRBJ1-5, with 8 bases matching TRBD1. The CDR3 spans 13 residues. Losses at the gene ends were 5 bases for V and 7 bases for J; bases not matched to a gene: 4. Germline loops: CDR1 SEHNR, CDR2 FQNEAQ (reference sequence). CDR3 in amino acids: CASSQGANQPQHF. The CDR3 DNA reads as TGTGCCAGCAGCCAGGGGGCGAACCAGCCCCAGCATTTT.

The chain joins TRBV7-2 to TRBJ2-1; TRBD2 is a possible D gene (6 bases). Trimming removed 1 base from V and 6 bases from J, with 22 bases in between. In germline, CDR1 is SGHTA, CDR2 FQGNSA. The CDR3 has 18 residues. DNA of the CDR3: TGTGCCAGCAGCTTAGGGAGGACTATCCGACGTGGGAGCAATGAGCAGTTCTTC. Residues: CASSLGRTIRRGSNEQFF.

This chain connects TRBV5-1 to TRBJ2-5; D not certain. With 5 bases removed from V and 4 bases from J, the gap between germline ends came to 12 bases. CDR1 and CDR2 from the germline V gene are SGHRS and YFSETQ. This CDR3 is built from 13 residues. In nucleotides, the CDR3 is TGCGCCAGCAGAAACAGCGTACGAGAGACCCAGTACTTC. Protein sequence: CASRNSVRETQYF.

This clone showed up just once. This chain uses TRBV7-8 with TRBJ1-2, with 7 bases aligning to TRBD1. V shed 5 bases, J shed 4 bases, and the junction held 4 bases outside the gene matches. The CDR3 is made up of 13 amino acids. Germline V CDR1 and CDR2: SGHVS, FQNEAQ. The CDR3 DNA is TGTGCCAGCAGCCGGGGACAGCTCTATGGCTACACCTTC. This encodes CASSRGQLYGYTF.

The chain joins TRBV7-8 to TRBJ2-2; D is ambiguous. The CDR3 is 15 amino acids. Germline V gene lookup returns CDR1 SGHVS and CDR2 FQNEAQ. V gave up 1 base and J gave up 6 bases, with 12 bases separating them. CDR3 protein: CASSLGRFPSGELFF. DNA of the CDR3: TGTGCCAGCAGCTTAGGCAGGTTCCCCTCCGGGGAGCTGTTTTTT. Full variable domain (remainder filled in from reference TRBV7-8 and TRBJ2-2): GAGVSQSPRYKVAKRGQDVALRCDPISGHVSLFWYQQALGQGPEFLTYFQNEAQLDKSGLPSDRFFAERPEGSVSTLKIQRTQQEDSAVYLCASSLGRFPSGELFFGEGSRLTVL.

The V gene is TRBV3-1 (or the pseudogene TRBV3-2), the J gene TRBJ1-2; TRBD1 might be the D (5 bases). V lost 1 base, J lost 2 bases, and 11 bases lay in between. Germline values: CDR1 LGHDT, CDR2 YNNKEL (reference sequence). The length of the CDR3 is 15 residues. The CDR3 loop reads CASSQGGHTNYGYTF. CDR3 sequence (DNA): TGTGCCAGCAGCCAAGGAGGACACACAAACTATGGCTACACCTTC.

This clone was detected a few times. The chain is built from TRBV7-9 and TRBJ2-7; a possible D gene is TRBD1 (6 bases). V shed 5 bases and J shed 4 bases, with 12 bases lying between them. The CDR3 runs to 13 residues. Germline lookup yields CDR1 SEHNR and CDR2 FQNEAQ (reference sequence). CDR3 region: CASSHRVSYEQYF. CDR3 nucleotide sequence: TGTGCCAGCAGCCACAGGGTCAGTTACGAGCAGTACTTC.

The chain couples TRBV5-4 to TRBJ1-2, with a weak D call TRBD1 (6 bases). Trimming took off 2 bases at V and 7 bases at J, with 12 bases between the two ends. In germline, CDR1 is SGHNT, CDR2 YYREEE (reference sequence). The CDR3 totals 13 residues. DNA of the CDR3: TGTGCCAGCAGCTTCTCAGGGGTTGGTGGCTACACCTTC. It codes for CASSFSGVGGYTF.

V gene TRBV5-4 combines with J gene TRBJ2-6; D is unclear. The CDR3 spans 15 residues. The germline V and J ends were trimmed by 3 bases and 0 bases, with 7 bases remaining between them. CDR1 and CDR2 (germline): SGHNT, YYREEE (reference sequence). CDR3: CASSSLHSGANVLTF. The CDR3 nucleotides are TGTGCCAGCAGCTCTTTGCACTCTGGGGCCAACGTCCTGACTTTC.

The chain joins TRBV6-2 or TRBV6-3 to TRBJ1-2; D is unresolved. V lost 0 bases to trimming and J lost 4 bases, with 9 bases between them. Germline loops: CDR1 MNHEY, CDR2 SVGEGT. The length of the CDR3 is 14 residues. This CDR3 reads CASSYSGSPYGYTF. The CDR3 bases are TGTGCCAGCAGTTACTCTGGATCTCCCTATGGCTACACCTTC.

This rearrangement joins TRBV6-5 to TRBJ1-5, with unresolved D. V was clipped by 7 bases and J by 5 bases, with 9 bases between them. CDR1 is MNHEY, CDR2 SVGAGI, per germline. The CDR3 extends over 12 amino acids. Written as DNA, the CDR3 is TGTGCCAGCACCGGAGGGTATCAGCCCCAGCATTTT. It is translated as CASTGGYQPQHF.